This entry lists 20 T cell receptor beta chains sequenced from one sample in a study of PD-L1 blockade in urothelial cancer. Assay: immunoSEQ multiplex PCR; the TCRdb copy retains only in-frame clones and omits some. Found here are 71,000 or so clones, 70% to 90% of them singletons; the top ten hold roughly 3.4%. The sequenced sample was PBMCs, obtained around atezolizumab (anti-PD-L1) treatment. The receptors originated from a man aged 55 to 70 with urothelial cancer.

The chain joins TRBV30 to TRBJ2-3; the D is unclear. Trimming left V 1 base short and J 3 bases short, with 8 bases between. The CDR3 is made up of 13 amino acids. Germline CDR1 reads GTSNPN; CDR2 reads SVGIG (reference sequence). The CDR3 region is CAWSAGPTDTQYF. The CDR3 DNA sequence: TGTGCCTGGAGTGCGGGTCCAACAGATACGCAGTATTTT.

The rearrangement links TRBV7-9 to TRBJ2-7; D remains unclear. Per the germline V gene, CDR1 is SEHNR and CDR2 is FQNEAQ (reference sequence). This CDR3 contains 14 residues. Trimming pared 9 bases from V and 3 bases from J, leaving 18 bases between. CDR3 sequence reads: CASTESVNDYEQYF. The CDR3 DNA reads TGTGCCAGTACAGAGTCGGTTAATGACTACGAGCAGTACTTC.

This clone was counted a few times. V and J are TRBV11-2 and TRBJ2-1, with 9 bases aligning to TRBD2. V was clipped by 2 bases and J by 1 base; unmatched bases: 3. The germline V gene encodes CDR1 SGHAT and CDR2 FQNNGV. CDR3 size: 16 residues. The CDR3, as DNA: TGTGCCAGCAGCTTAACTCTAGCGGGGTCCTACAATGAGCAGTTCTTC. Protein sequence: CASSLTLAGSYNEQFF.

This clone has only one observation. In DNA form, the CDR3 reads TGTGCCAGCAGCTTGTCTGGGTCGGCGGACGAGCAGTACTTC. Protein product: CASSLSGSADEQYF. The chain is built from TRBV5-6 and TRBJ2-7; D unclear. The V gene's germline CDR1 is SGHDT and CDR2 YYEEEE. The CDR3 extends over 14 amino acids. With 1 base removed from V and 5 bases from J, the gap between germline ends came to 13 bases.

The chain uses TRBV10-3 and TRBJ1-2, with D perhaps TRBD1 (6 bases). The CDR3 spans 20 residues. Per germline, CDR1 ENHRY and CDR2 SYGVKD. Trimming stripped 8 bases from V and 0 bases from J, with 31 bases between. The CDR3 DNA follows: TGTGCCATCCAGACTTCTGTCGGGACATCAAATCTATCTCCTAACTATGGCTACACCTTC. This translates into CAIQTSVGTSNLSPNYGYTF.

J is TRBJ2-1 and V is TRBV5-8, with 9 bases matching TRBD1. Trimming at V came to 0 bases and at J to 7 bases, leaving 5 bases not matched to a gene. CDR3 size: 15 residues. CDR1 is SGHTS, CDR2 YDEGEE, per germline. CDR3 bases: TGTGCCAGCAGCTTGGGGACAGGGGAGTCGAATGAGCAGTTCTTC. Protein: CASSLGTGESNEQFF.

The chain employs TRBV19 and TRBJ2-6, with D possibly matching TRBD2 (6 bases). V was shortened by 5 bases and J by 4 bases, with 12 bases between the two germline ends. CDR3 length equals 15 residues. Germline assignment: CDR1 LNHDA and CDR2 SQIVND (reference sequence). The CDR3 DNA reads as TGTGCCAGTAGTTCGCGACTAGGGGGGGCCAACGTCCTGACTTTC. Encoded protein: CASSSRLGGANVLTF.

The V gene is TRBV18, the J gene TRBJ2-1; 10 positions match TRBD2. CDR3 length equals 15 residues. The V gene's germline CDR1 is KGHSH and CDR2 LQKENI. V dropped 0 bases and J dropped 7; count of bases not matched to a gene: 3. CDR3 residues: CASSPPSGRANEQFF. The CDR3 nucleotides are TGTGCCAGCTCACCACCAAGCGGGAGGGCTAATGAGCAGTTCTTC.

V usage is TRBV5-1 and J usage is TRBJ2-1; 11 bases are shared with TRBD2. CDR1 is SGHRS, CDR2 YFSETQ, per germline. The CDR3 sequence is 14 residues long. V shed 0 bases, J shed 10 bases, and the junction held 3 bases outside the gene matches. In DNA form, the CDR3 reads TGCGCCAGCAGCTTGGAGGCTAGCGGGGGGGAGCAGTTCTTC. Protein sequence: CASSLEASGGEQFF.

As DNA, the CDR3 is TGTGCCACCAGCAGAGGTCAGGGGGCTCCAGAGACCCAGTACTTC. Translated: CATSRGQGAPETQYF. V and J are TRBV15 and TRBJ2-5, with TRBD1 matching 8 bases. Germline CDR1 LNHNV, CDR2 YYDKDF (reference sequence). The CDR3 covers 15 residues. With V trimmed by 1 base and J by 4 bases, 5 bases remained unmatched.

This chain connects TRBV6-6 to TRBJ1-1; possibly TRBD1 for D (5 bases). There are 14 residues in the CDR3. CDR1 is MNHNY, CDR2 SVGAGI, per germline (reference sequence). V gave up 6 bases and J gave up 1 base, with 12 bases separating them. CDR3 loop: CASRQPGKNTEAFF. CDR3 sequence (DNA): TGTGCCAGCAGGCAACCAGGGAAGAACACTGAAGCTTTCTTT.

V is TRBV7-2 and J is TRBJ1-4; no definite D call. The V and J ends lost 3 bases and 4 bases respectively, with 6 bases between them. The CDR3 totals 13 residues. Germline CDR1 SGHTA, CDR2 FQGNSA. CDR3 region: CASSFVRNEKLFF. CDR3 nucleotide sequence: TGTGCCAGCAGCTTCGTTCGTAATGAAAAACTGTTTTTT.

The genes are TRBV10-3 and TRBJ2-3, with D maybe TRBD2 (6 bases). The CDR3 has 14 residues. Trimming pared 7 bases from V and 0 bases from J, leaving 11 bases between. Germline CDR1 ENHRY, CDR2 SYGVKD. The CDR3 nucleotides read TGTGCCATCAAGGGACTTACTAGCACAGATACGCAGTATTTT. Protein: CAIKGLTSTDTQYF.

V usage is TRBV6-5 and J usage is TRBJ2-5, with D possibly being TRBD1 (6 bases). The J call is doubtful: the DNA matches TRBJ2-7 better. The germline CDR1 and CDR2 sequences are MNHEY and SVGAGI. CDR3 length: 14 amino acids. The CDR3 coding sequence is TGTGCCAGCAGTACTGGACAGATTAACTACGAGCAGTACTTC. Translated: CASSTGQINYEQYF.

The chain carries TRBV5-5 and TRBJ2-7, with D possibly TRBD2 on 5 matching bases. The CDR3 loop spans 14 amino acids. CDR1 is SGHKS, CDR2 YYEKEE, per germline (reference sequence). Trimming left V 3 bases short and J 0 bases short, with 10 bases between. The CDR3, as DNA: TGTGCCAGCAGCTCGTCCGGAGGCTCCTACGAGCAGTACTTC. It translates to CASSSSGGSYEQYF.

The chain recombines TRBV4-3 with TRBJ2-4; 7 positions agree with TRBD2. Per germline, CDR1 LGHNA and CDR2 YSLEER. With 0 bases clipped from V and 3 bases from J, the junction kept 17 bases outside the gene matches. The CDR3 loop spans 20 amino acids. Here the CDR3 DNA reads TGCGCCAGCAGCCAAGATAGTGGGGGGGGAGTTTCCACCTTCAAAAACATTCAGTACTTC. It specifies CASSQDSGGGVSTFKNIQYF.

The chain has TRBV5-4 and TRBJ2-1; TRBD2 aligns across 10 bases. V lost 0 bases and J lost 6; bases outside the gene matches: 0. Germline V gives CDR1 SGHNT, CDR2 YYREEE (reference sequence). The CDR3 totals 14 residues. CDR3 region: CASSLGLAGNEQFF. DNA for the CDR3: TGTGCCAGCAGCTTGGGACTAGCGGGCAATGAGCAGTTCTTC.

CDR3 DNA sequence: TGTGCCACCGACAGCGGGAGGGCTCCCGGGGAGCTGTTTTTT. It yields the protein CATDSGRAPGELFF. The chain uses TRBV19 and TRBJ2-2; the match to TRBD2 covers 10 bases. After removal of 10 bases from V and 6 bases from J, the junction contained 8 bases not matched to a gene. Germline V gives CDR1 LNHDA, CDR2 SQIVND (reference sequence). There are 14 residues in the CDR3.

This chain connects TRBV19 to TRBJ1-1; maybe TRBD1 (5 bases). There are 13 residues in the CDR3. Deletions cut 5 bases from V and 5 bases from J, with 12 bases between. Germline V gene data show CDR1 as LNHDA and CDR2 as SQIVND (reference sequence). DNA of the CDR3: TGTGCCAGTAGTGGCAGGGTGGGGACTGAAGCTTTCTTT. This encodes CASSGRVGTEAFF. Based on the CDR3 plus reference TRBV19 and TRBJ1-1, the full variable domain is DGGITQSPKYLFRKEGQNVTLSCEQNLNHDAMYWYRQDPGQGLRLIYYSQIVNDFQKGDIAEGYSVSREKKESFPLTVTSAQKNPTAFYLCASSGRVGTEAFFGQGTRLTVV.

The chain has TRBV7-2 and TRBJ2-1; TRBD2 might be the D (5 bases). Germline CDR1 reads SGHTA; CDR2 reads FQGNSA. There are 12 residues in the CDR3. V lost 2 bases and J lost 8, with 7 bases in between. The CDR3 nucleotides are TGTGCCAGCAGCTTAACGGGGTATGAGCAGTTCTTC. Translating it yields CASSLTGYEQFF.